Below, 28 T cell receptor beta chains from the same sample are listed, as sequenced in a study of beta chain features in type 1 diabetes. The sequenced template was cDNA made from the entire isolated RNA. Assay used: immunoSEQ multiplex PCR; TCRdb lists only in-frame clones, some missing. The sample lists under 800,000 clones; about 14% were seen once. The sample comprised naive CD4+ T cells from blood. The receptors were gathered from a man in his late teens or twenties in good health.

V usage is TRBV7-9 and J usage is TRBJ2-1; TRBD2 matches 8 bases. CDR1 is SEHNR, CDR2 FQNEAQ, per germline (reference sequence). CDR3 length: 16 amino acids. Unmatched junction bases numbered 9, after V lost 7 bases and J lost 1 base. The CDR3 region has the DNA TGTGCCAGCACCCAAGGGACTAGTCCTTCCTACAATGAGCAGTTCTTC. This codes for CASTQGTSPSYNEQFF. The full variable domain, completed using reference TRBV7-9 and TRBJ2-1, is DTGVSQNPRHKITKRGQNVTFRCDPISEHNRLYWYRQTLGQGPEFLTYFQNEAQLEKSRLLSDRFSAERPKGSFSTLEIQRTEQGDSAMYLCASTQGTSPSYNEQFFGPGTRLTVL.

The table lists this clone with a few counts. The chain joins TRBV7-8 to TRBJ2-1, with TRBD2 identical over 9 bases. The CDR3 has 17 amino acids. The germline gives CDR1 SGHVS, CDR2 FQNEAQ. Trimming cost V 3 bases and J 1 base; bases outside gene matches: 7. The DNA of the CDR3 is TGTGCCAGCAGCTTTCGTAGTAGCGGGAGTTCCTACAATGAGCAGTTCTTC. Translated: CASSFRSSGSSYNEQFF. Full variable domain (outside the CDR3, taken from reference TRBV7-8 and TRBJ2-1): GAGVSQSPRYKVAKRGQDVALRCDPISGHVSLFWYQQALGQGPEFLTYFQNEAQLDKSGLPSDRFFAERPEGSVSTLKIQRTQQEDSAVYLCASSFRSSGSSYNEQFFGPGTRLTVL.

The chain joins TRBV5-1 to TRBJ2-5; D gene uncertain. The germline gives CDR1 SGHRS, CDR2 YFSETQ. Trimming cost V 2 bases and J 5 bases, with 4 bases left between them. The CDR3 is made up of 11 amino acids. CDR3 nucleotide sequence: TGCGCCAGCAGCTTTTGGGAGACCCAGTACTTC. Amino acid sequence: CASSFWETQYF.

The rearrangement links TRBV25-1 to TRBJ2-5; possibly TRBD1 for D (7 bases). The CDR3 extends over 16 amino acids. The germline CDR1 and CDR2 sequences are MGHDK and SYGVNS. Trimming shortened V by 1 base and J by 5 bases, and 17 bases separated the two germline ends. CDR3 DNA sequence: TGTGCCAGCAGTGAATTTGGCAGGGGGGATGGGGAGACCCAGTACTTC. This sequence encodes CASSEFGRGDGETQYF.

V and J are TRBV5-1 and TRBJ2-1; TRBD2 aligns across 13 bases. Germline CDR1 and CDR2: SGHRS and YFSETQ. The CDR3 is 15 amino acids. Unmatched junction bases numbered 4, after V lost 2 bases and J lost 8 bases. CDR3 sequence: CASSFGLAGAHEQFF. The CDR3 region has the DNA TGCGCCAGCAGCTTCGGACTAGCGGGAGCCCATGAGCAGTTCTTC.

This clone has more than one count but fewer than ten. The rearrangement uses TRBV5-1 and TRBJ1-3; D might be TRBD1 (5 bases). Germline V gives CDR1 SGHRS, CDR2 YFSETQ. The CDR3 loop spans 13 amino acids. Trimming removed 5 bases at V and 7 bases at J, with 13 bases between. The CDR3 reads CASRTEPRNTIYF. For the CDR3, the DNA is TGCGCCAGCAGGACAGAACCCCGCAACACCATATATTTT.

The V gene is TRBV18, the J gene TRBJ2-3; the match to TRBD2 covers 8 bases. The germline V gene has CDR1 KGHSH and CDR2 LQKENI. CDR3 length: 15 residues. V lost 2 bases to trimming and J lost 7 bases; unmatched junction nucleotides: 8. As DNA, the CDR3 is TGTGCCAGCTCACCAGGGAGCGGGAGTTCGAATACGCAGTATTTT. Its translation: CASSPGSGSSNTQYF. Full variable domain (outside the CDR3, taken from reference TRBV18 and TRBJ2-3): NAGVMQNPRHLVRRRGQEARLRCSPMKGHSHVYWYRQLPEEGLKFMVYLQKENIIDESGMPKERFSAEFPKEGPSILRIQQVVRGDSAAYFCASSPGSGSSNTQYFGPGTRLTVL.

The chain links TRBV7-2 to TRBJ2-2, with D unresolved. Germline lookup yields CDR1 SGHTA and CDR2 FQGNSA. The CDR3 totals 15 residues. Trimming cost V 4 bases and J 0 bases, with 9 bases left between them. For the CDR3, the DNA is TGTGCCAGCAGCTCGACGAACGCGAACACCGGGGAGCTGTTTTTT. Translated, it gives CASSSTNANTGELFF.

The CDR3 region is CASSRAFLGSTGELFF. CDR3 coding DNA: TGTGCCAGCTCGAGGGCGTTTTTGGGGTCCACCGGGGAGCTGTTTTTT. The V gene is TRBV7-8, the J gene TRBJ2-2, with D maybe TRBD2 (5 bases). Deletions cut 8 bases from V and 4 bases from J, with 20 bases between. Germline values: CDR1 SGHVS, CDR2 FQNEAQ. This CDR3 is 16 amino acids long.

In its sample, this clone was seen a few times. V and J are TRBV29-1 and TRBJ1-3; D uncertain. This CDR3 has 15 residues. The germline V gene encodes CDR1 SQVTM and CDR2 ANQGSEA. V was trimmed by 6 bases and J by 4 bases, leaving 19 bases between them. The CDR3 nucleotides are TGCAGCGTCCACGGGTCCTCCGGAGGGGGAAACACCATATATTTT. Translated, it gives CSVHGSSGGGNTIYF.

The chain employs TRBV28 and TRBJ2-1; no clear D. The germline V gene encodes CDR1 MDHEN and CDR2 SYDVKM. Between the trimmed V and J ends, which lost 6 bases and 5 bases, there was a span of 11 bases. The CDR3 contains 13 residues. The CDR3 DNA follows: TGTGCCAGCAGAGACGACCTAAACAATGAGCAGTTCTTC. As protein: CASRDDLNNEQFF.

With respect to this clone: An end of the junction does not agree with germline; a read error may underlie this. The chain uses TRBV7-3 and TRBJ2-7; 14 positions agree with TRBD2. The germline V gene encodes CDR1 SGHTA and CDR2 FQGTGA. This CDR3 comprises 17 residues. The chain's CDR3 is CASSITGLAGDSYEQYF. The CDR3 DNA reads TGTGCCAGCAGCATAACGGGACTAGCGGGAGATAGCTACGAGCAGTACTTC.

This chain links TRBV6-4 with TRBJ2-4; either TRBD1 or TRBD2 may supply D (5 bases each). Germline values: CDR1 MRHNA, CDR2 SNTAGT. The CDR3 is 17 amino acids. V lost 4 bases and J 8 bases, leaving 24 bases between the germline ends. The CDR3 DNA is TGTGCCAGCAGTGGAAAGATGGGGACGGTATCAACGGACATTCAGTACTTC. Protein product: CASSGKMGTVSTDIQYF.

The V call is TRBV18, the J call TRBJ2-2; TRBD1 is a possible D gene (5 bases). From germline, CDR1 is KGHSH and CDR2 LQKENI. CDR3 size: 16 residues. Trimming took 6 bases from V and 1 from J, leaving 15 bases between them. CDR3 nucleotide sequence: TGTGCCAGCTCCATGCAGAGGACACAGAACACCGGGGAGCTGTTTTTT. This gives the protein CASSMQRTQNTGELFF.

This clone was counted a few times. The rearrangement links TRBV7-3 to TRBJ2-3; 10 bases agree with TRBD1. The junction had 4 bases not matched to a gene; V was cut back by 5 bases and J by 5 bases. The CDR3 has 14 amino acids. Germline V lookup: CDR1 SGHTA, CDR2 FQGTGA. In nucleotides, the CDR3 is TGTGCCAGCAGCCCGACAGGGGGCAGAGATACGCAGTATTTT. Amino acid sequence: CASSPTGGRDTQYF.

The chain carries TRBV7-2 and TRBJ1-5; D is unresolved. V shed 3 bases and J shed 5 bases, with 14 bases lying between them. This CDR3 region has 15 residues. Germline CDR1 SGHTA, CDR2 FQGNSA. The CDR3 bases are TGTGCCAGCAGCTTTTTGCTTGGTGGTCATCAGCCCCAGCATTTT. Protein sequence: CASSFLLGGHQPQHF.

This clone occurred a few times. V and J are TRBV11-2 and TRBJ1-6; D perhaps matches TRBD1 (6 bases). The germline V and J ends were trimmed by 5 bases and 7 bases, with 18 bases remaining between them. CDR3 length: 16 residues. Germline V gives CDR1 SGHAT, CDR2 FQNNGV. The CDR3 nucleotides are TGTGCCAGCAGCACAGTGCGTCAGGGGTCCAATTCACCCCTCCACTTT. Translated: CASSTVRQGSNSPLHF.

The table lists this clone with a few counts. The chain combines TRBV7-2 with TRBJ2-7; D gene ambiguous. In germline, CDR1 is SGHTA, CDR2 FQGNSA. The CDR3 loop spans 13 amino acids. Trimming removed 8 bases from V and 2 bases from J, with 13 bases in between. The CDR3 is CASSPGIPYEQYF. The CDR3 DNA sequence: TGTGCCAGCTCCCCTGGGATCCCCTACGAGCAGTACTTC.

The chain links TRBV10-3 to TRBJ2-3; TRBD1 might be the D (6 bases). The CDR3 length is 14 residues. V lost 7 bases and J 0 bases, leaving 11 bases between the germline ends. Germline CDR1 ENHRY, CDR2 SYGVKD. The CDR3 coding sequence is TGTGCCATCACCGGACAGTCTAGCACAGATACGCAGTATTTT. Protein sequence: CAITGQSSTDTQYF.

This chain uses TRBV4-3 with TRBJ1-2; tentative D call: TRBD1 (6 bases). The germline gives CDR1 LGHNA, CDR2 YSLEER. CDR3 size: 16 residues. Trimming removed 0 bases at V and 4 bases at J, with 15 bases between. The CDR3 here is CASSQDRTVWPYGYTF. CDR3 nucleotides: TGCGCCAGCAGCCAAGATCGGACAGTCTGGCCCTATGGCTACACCTTC.

The rearrangement joins TRBV19 to TRBJ1-2, with D possibly TRBD1 on 6 matching bases. Between the trimmed V and J ends, which lost 6 bases and 0 bases, there was a span of 17 bases. This CDR3 is 16 amino acids long. The germline V gene has CDR1 LNHDA and CDR2 SQIVND (reference sequence). The CDR3: CASREDSLRANYGYTF. CDR3 DNA sequence: TGTGCCAGTAGGGAGGACAGCCTACGAGCTAACTATGGCTACACCTTC.

The chain employs TRBV27 and TRBJ2-4, with 7 bases lining up with TRBD1. Germline CDR1 MNHEY, CDR2 SMNVEV (reference sequence). This CDR3 is built from 16 residues. J lost 1 base, V lost 4 bases, and 7 bases had no gene match. CDR3 bases: TGTGCCAGCAGTTCACAGGGGAACGATGCCAAAAACATTCAGTACTTC. It specifies CASSSQGNDAKNIQYF.

In this sample, this clone turned up a few times. The CDR3 DNA reads as TGTGCCAGCAGCCCTCAAGCGGGGGAGCATCAGCAGTTCTTC. Translation: CASSPQAGEHQQFF. This chain uses TRBV9 with TRBJ2-1; 8 bases fit TRBD2. Germline CDR1 reads SGDLS; CDR2 reads YYNGEE. Germline trimming cut 4 bases from V and 11 bases from J; bases unmatched to any gene: 11. The CDR3 has 14 amino acids.

This clone showed up just a few times. The chain couples TRBV9 to TRBJ1-1, with D possibly being TRBD1 (6 bases). Trimming took 0 bases from V and 3 from J, leaving 12 bases between them. The CDR3 extends over 15 amino acids. Germline CDR1 is SGDLS and CDR2 is YYNGEE. The chain's CDR3 is CASSVVGGLDTEAFF. The CDR3 bases are TGTGCCAGCAGCGTAGTGGGGGGGCTCGACACTGAAGCTTTCTTT.

The rearrangement uses TRBV5-1 and TRBJ2-4, with D perhaps matching TRBD1 or TRBD2 (5 bases each). Germline loops: CDR1 SGHRS, CDR2 YFSETQ. V was pared by 4 bases and J by 0 bases, with 17 bases between. This CDR3 is built from 17 residues. CDR3 DNA sequence: TGCGCCAGCAGCGTACCCGGGACGGAGATAGCCAAAAACATTCAGTACTTC. Amino acids: CASSVPGTEIAKNIQYF.

A few counts support this clone. The chain is built from TRBV4-1 and TRBJ2-4; D is undetermined. This CDR3 region has 15 residues. The germline gives CDR1 MGHRA, CDR2 YSYEKL. V was clipped by 5 bases and J by 2 bases, with 13 bases between them. In nucleotides, the CDR3 is TGCGCCAGCAGCTTTCTAGTCATGACCAAAAACATTCAGTACTTC. Translation gives CASSFLVMTKNIQYF.

This clone was observed a handful of times. V usage is TRBV2 and J usage is TRBJ1-2; 11 bases match TRBD1. Per the germline V gene, CDR1 is SNHLY and CDR2 is FYNNEI. CDR3 length: 15 amino acids. V was clipped by 7 bases and J by 8 bases; unmatched bases: 12. In nucleotides, the CDR3 is TGTGCCAGCACCGACCCAGGGACAGGGGGTCTGGGCTACACCTTC. Its translation is CASTDPGTGGLGYTF. Drawing the rest from reference TRBV2 and TRBJ1-2, the complete variable domain is EPEVTQTPSHQVTQMGQEVILRCVPISNHLYFYWYRQILGQKVEFLVSFYNNEISEKSEIFDDQFSVERPDGSNFTLKIRSTKLEDSAMYFCASTDPGTGGLGYTFGSGTRLTVV.

This clone has just a few counts. CDR3 nucleotide sequence: TGTGCCAGCTCACCAGATCGGACAGCGCAGGGGTATGGCTACACCTTC. This translates into CASSPDRTAQGYGYTF. The chain is built from TRBV18 and TRBJ1-2; a weak D match, TRBD1 (6 bases). Germline V gives CDR1 KGHSH, CDR2 LQKENI. This CDR3 region has 16 residues. V lost 2 bases and J 5 bases, leaving 18 bases between the germline ends.